One sample yielded the 13 T cell receptor beta chains listed below, sequenced in a study of blood T cell repertoires in COVID-19. Generated by immunoSEQ multiplex PCR, the TCRdb table keeps only in-frame clones and is missing some. The repertoire consists of about 190,000 clones, with around 79% occurring once and the leading ten covering roughly 17%. The specimen was peripheral blood. Every receptor here comes from a man in his fifties or sixties with active or convalescent COVID-19.

The chain has TRBV24-1 and TRBJ2-7, with 13 bases fitting TRBD2. This CDR3 region has 16 residues. V trimming: 0 bases; J trimming: 7 bases; junction bases outside the gene matches: 5. Per the germline V gene, CDR1 is KGHDR and CDR2 is SFDVKD. For the CDR3, the DNA is TGTGCCACCAGTGATTTGGGACTAGCGGGAGTTGAAGAGCAGTACTTC. It encodes CATSDLGLAGVEEQYF.

This chain connects TRBV27 to TRBJ2-3; D may be TRBD2 (6 bases). Germline loops: CDR1 MNHEY, CDR2 SMNVEV (reference sequence). The CDR3 contains 14 residues. With 4 bases removed from V and 4 bases from J, the gap between germline ends came to 12 bases. Written as DNA, the CDR3 is TGTGCCAGCAGTTCCCCCGGGGAGGCAGATACGCAGTATTTT. Its translation: CASSSPGEADTQYF.

This chain uses TRBV7-8 with TRBJ2-1; 13 nucleotides line up with TRBD2. The V gene end was trimmed by 8 bases and the J gene end by 9 bases; junction bases not matched to a gene: 7. This CDR3 is built from 14 residues. The V gene's germline CDR1 is SGHVS and CDR2 FQNEAQ. The CDR3 sequence is CASSGLAGALEQFF. The CDR3 region has the DNA TGTGCCAGCTCTGGACTAGCGGGAGCCCTTGAGCAGTTCTTC.

This clone has just a few counts. This chain connects TRBV5-1 to TRBJ2-7; TRBD2 aligns across 8 bases. The V gene end was trimmed by 0 bases and the J gene end by 6 bases; junction bases not matched to a gene: 8. The CDR3 consists of 15 residues. Germline V gene sequence: CDR1 SGHRS, CDR2 YFSETQ. CDR3 nucleotides: TGCGCCAGCAGCTTGGTAGTCGGGAGGGCCGGCGAGCAGTACTTC. Its protein is CASSLVVGRAGEQYF.

The chain carries TRBV25-1 and TRBJ1-2, with 10 bases that match TRBD1. Germline values: CDR1 MGHDK, CDR2 SYGVNS. This CDR3 is 13 amino acids long. J was trimmed by 8 bases and V by 5 bases; bases with no gene match: 5. In nucleotides, the CDR3 is TGTGCCAGCAGTTCGGGACAGGGGTTCGGCTACACCTTC. The encoded protein is CASSSGQGFGYTF.

The chain recombines TRBV7-7 with TRBJ1-5, with 8 bases aligning to TRBD1. Germline assignment: CDR1 SSHAT and CDR2 FNYEAQ (reference sequence). CDR3 length: 14 amino acids. V gave up 5 bases and J gave up 7 bases; unmatched junction bases: 7. This CDR3 reads CASSPGQGKQPQHF. CDR3 in DNA: TGTGCCAGCAGCCCCGGACAGGGTAAACAGCCCCAGCATTTT.

As regards this clone: This likely comes from a read error, as the CDR3 has no conserved phenylalanine or tryptophan at its end. No DNA is shown, since the ends of the CDR3 on it are uncertain; the CDR3 is the one TCRdb lists. The V gene is TRBV6-2 or TRBV6-3, the J gene TRBJ2-7; TRBD2 reflects the table's D call only, with no check against the DNA. The CDR3 is made up of 11 amino acids, end residues included. Germline CDR1 and CDR2: MNHEY and SVGEGT. The CDR3 reads CASSTNRLAPI.

This clone was seen just once. The chain joins TRBV7-2 to TRBJ2-1; 13 nucleotides align to TRBD2. V dropped 5 bases and J dropped 7; count of bases not matched to a gene: 5. This CDR3 contains 15 residues. Germline V gene lookup returns CDR1 SGHTA and CDR2 FQGNSA. This CDR3 is CASSLRTSGRNEQFF. CDR3 nucleotide sequence: TGTGCCAGCAGCCTTCGGACTAGCGGGAGAAATGAGCAGTTCTTC. The full variable domain, in which reference TRBV7-2 and TRBJ2-1 provide the parts outside the CDR3, is GAGVSQSPSNKVTEKGKDVELRCDPISGHTALYWYRQSLGQGLEFLIYFQGNSAPDKSGLPSDRFSAERTGGSVSTLTIQRTQQEDSAVYLCASSLRTSGRNEQFFGPGTRLTVL.

This chain joins TRBV7-9 and TRBJ2-7; TRBD1 matches at 10 bases. V dropped 4 bases and J dropped 7; count of bases not matched to a gene: 10. This CDR3 is built from 15 residues. Germline CDR1 is SEHNR and CDR2 is FQNEAQ (reference sequence). This CDR3 is CASSSGQGDGGEQYF. In DNA, the CDR3 is TGTGCCAGCAGCTCCGGACAGGGGGACGGGGGTGAGCAGTACTTC.

The chain joins TRBV4-3 to TRBJ2-3, with D unclear. Germline values: CDR1 LGHNA, CDR2 YSLEER. The CDR3 covers 14 residues. Trimming removed 0 bases at V and 11 bases at J, with 15 bases between. The DNA for the CDR3 is TGCGCCAGCAGCCAAGATTTCTCAGCAGCAGGGCAGTATTTT. Translated, it gives CASSQDFSAAGQYF.

The V and J genes are TRBV6-5 and TRBJ1-2, with 8 bases matching TRBD1. CDR3 length: 14 residues. Germline V gene data show CDR1 as MNHEY and CDR2 as SVGAGI. The trim removed 5 bases at V and 4 bases at J, leaving 6 bases unmatched. CDR3 sequence: CASSPPGQAYGYTF. The CDR3 nucleotides are TGTGCCAGCAGTCCGCCGGGACAGGCCTATGGCTACACCTTC.

The J gene is TRBJ2-3, the V gene TRBV18, with D perhaps TRBD2 (6 bases). Trimming removed 3 bases at V and 1 base at J, with 8 bases between. CDR1 is KGHSH, CDR2 LQKENI, per germline. The CDR3 has 14 residues. The CDR3 here is CASSPSSGTDTQYF. The CDR3 region has the DNA TGTGCCAGCTCACCCTCTAGCGGCACAGATACGCAGTATTTT.

Written as DNA, the CDR3 is TGTGCCAGCTCTCCCTCCTCGGGAAGCTCCTACAATGAGCAGTTCTTC. This translates into CASSPSSGSSYNEQFF. The rearrangement links TRBV18 to TRBJ2-1, with TRBD2 as a possible D gene (5 bases). Trimming removed 6 bases at V and 0 bases at J, with 15 bases between. This CDR3 comprises 16 residues. CDR1 is KGHSH and CDR2 is LQKENI in the germline V gene.